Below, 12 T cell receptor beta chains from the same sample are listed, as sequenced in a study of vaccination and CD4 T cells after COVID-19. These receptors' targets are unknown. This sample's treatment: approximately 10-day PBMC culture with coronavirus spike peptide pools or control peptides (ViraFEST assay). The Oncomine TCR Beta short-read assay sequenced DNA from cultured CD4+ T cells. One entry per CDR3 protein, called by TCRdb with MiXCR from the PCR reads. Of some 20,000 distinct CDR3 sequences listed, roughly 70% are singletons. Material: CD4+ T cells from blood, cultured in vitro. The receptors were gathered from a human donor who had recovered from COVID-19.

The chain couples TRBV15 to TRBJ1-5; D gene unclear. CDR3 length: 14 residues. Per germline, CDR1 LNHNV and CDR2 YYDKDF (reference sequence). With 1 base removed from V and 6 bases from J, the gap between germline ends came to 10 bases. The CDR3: CATSRVNNRQPQHF. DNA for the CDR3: TGTGCCACCAGCAGAGTAAATAATCGTCAGCCCCAGCATTTT.

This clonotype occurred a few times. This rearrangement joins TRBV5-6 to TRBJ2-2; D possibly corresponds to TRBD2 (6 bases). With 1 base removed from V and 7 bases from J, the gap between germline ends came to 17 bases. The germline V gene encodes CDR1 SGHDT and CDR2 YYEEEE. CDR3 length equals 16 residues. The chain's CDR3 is CASSLRLGLNGGELFF. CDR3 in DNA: TGTGCCAGCAGCTTGCGTTTGGGACTCAACGGCGGGGAGCTGTTTTTT.

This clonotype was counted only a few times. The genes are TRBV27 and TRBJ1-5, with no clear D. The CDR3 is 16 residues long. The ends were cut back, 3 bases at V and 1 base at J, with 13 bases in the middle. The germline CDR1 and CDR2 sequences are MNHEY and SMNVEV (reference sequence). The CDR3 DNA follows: TGTGCCAGCAGTTTTGGGCGCAAAGGGAGCAATCAGCCCCAGCATTTT. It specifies CASSFGRKGSNQPQHF.

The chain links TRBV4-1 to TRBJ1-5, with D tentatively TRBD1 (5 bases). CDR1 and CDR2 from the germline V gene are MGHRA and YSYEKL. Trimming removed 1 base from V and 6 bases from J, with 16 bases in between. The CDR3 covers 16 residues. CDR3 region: CASSQGLGGGGQPQHF. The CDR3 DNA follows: TGCGCCAGCAGCCAAGGCCTGGGGGGTGGAGGTCAGCCCCAGCATTTT.

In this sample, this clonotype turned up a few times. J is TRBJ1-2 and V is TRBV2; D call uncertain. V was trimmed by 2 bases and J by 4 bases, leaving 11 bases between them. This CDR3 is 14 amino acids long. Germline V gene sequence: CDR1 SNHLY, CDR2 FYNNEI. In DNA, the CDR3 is TGTGCCAGCAGTGAATTAATAAGCGGCTATGGCTACACCTTC. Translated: CASSELISGYGYTF.

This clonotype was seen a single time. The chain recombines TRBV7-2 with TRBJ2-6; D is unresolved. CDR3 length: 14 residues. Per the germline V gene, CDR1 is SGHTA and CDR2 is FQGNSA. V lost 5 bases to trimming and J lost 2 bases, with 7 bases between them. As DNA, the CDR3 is TGTGCCAGCAGCCCACGCCCTGGGGCCAACGTCCTGACTTTC. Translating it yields CASSPRPGANVLTF.

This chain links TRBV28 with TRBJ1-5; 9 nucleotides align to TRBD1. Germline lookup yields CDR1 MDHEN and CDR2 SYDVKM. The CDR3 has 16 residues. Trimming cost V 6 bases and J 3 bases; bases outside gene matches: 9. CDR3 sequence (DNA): TGTGCCAGCAGACCATGGGGGACAGGGAACAATCAGCCCCAGCATTTT. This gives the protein CASRPWGTGNNQPQHF.

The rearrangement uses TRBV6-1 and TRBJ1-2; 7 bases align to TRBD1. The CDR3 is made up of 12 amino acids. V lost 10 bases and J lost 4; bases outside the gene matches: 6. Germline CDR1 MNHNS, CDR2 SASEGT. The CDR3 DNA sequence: TGTGCCAACATGGACAGGTTCTATGGCTACACCTTC. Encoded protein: CANMDRFYGYTF.

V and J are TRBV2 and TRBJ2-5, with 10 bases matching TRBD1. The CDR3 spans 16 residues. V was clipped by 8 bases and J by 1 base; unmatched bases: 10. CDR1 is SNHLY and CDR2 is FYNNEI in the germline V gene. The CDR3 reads CASSRPGQGFQETQYF. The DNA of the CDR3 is TGTGCCAGCTCTCGACCGGGACAGGGGTTCCAAGAGACCCAGTACTTC.

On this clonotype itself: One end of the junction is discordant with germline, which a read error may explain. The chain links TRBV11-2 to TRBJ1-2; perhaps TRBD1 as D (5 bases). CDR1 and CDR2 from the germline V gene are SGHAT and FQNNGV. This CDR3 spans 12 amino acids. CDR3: CASSSQMRDWNF. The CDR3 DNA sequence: TGTGCCAGCAGCTCCCAAATGCGGGACTGGAACTTC.

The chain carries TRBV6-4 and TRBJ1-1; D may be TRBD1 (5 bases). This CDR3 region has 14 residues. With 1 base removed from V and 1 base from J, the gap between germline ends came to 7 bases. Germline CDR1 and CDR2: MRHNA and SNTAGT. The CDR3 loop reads CASSDYGGNTEAFF. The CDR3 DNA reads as TGTGCCAGCAGTGACTACGGGGGGAACACTGAAGCTTTCTTT.

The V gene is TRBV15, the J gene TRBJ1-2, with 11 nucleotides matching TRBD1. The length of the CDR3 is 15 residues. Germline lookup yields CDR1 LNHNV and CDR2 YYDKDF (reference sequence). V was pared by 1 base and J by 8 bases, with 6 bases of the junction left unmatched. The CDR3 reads CATSRAGTGGDGYTF. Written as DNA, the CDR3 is TGTGCCACCAGCAGAGCAGGGACAGGGGGAGACGGCTACACCTTC.